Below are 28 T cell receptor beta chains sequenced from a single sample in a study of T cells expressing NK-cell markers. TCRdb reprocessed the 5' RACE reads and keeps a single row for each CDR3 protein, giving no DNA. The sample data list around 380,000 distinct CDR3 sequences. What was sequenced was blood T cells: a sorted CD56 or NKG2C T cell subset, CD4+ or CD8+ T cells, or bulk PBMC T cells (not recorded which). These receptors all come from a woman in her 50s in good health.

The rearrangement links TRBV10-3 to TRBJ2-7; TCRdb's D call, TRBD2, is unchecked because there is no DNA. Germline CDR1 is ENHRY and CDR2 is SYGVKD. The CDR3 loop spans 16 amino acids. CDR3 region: CAISAGTSGMAYEQYF.

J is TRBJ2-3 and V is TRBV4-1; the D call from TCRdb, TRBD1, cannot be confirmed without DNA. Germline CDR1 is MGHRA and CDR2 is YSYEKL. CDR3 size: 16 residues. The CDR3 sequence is CASSQVMGGGTDTQYF.

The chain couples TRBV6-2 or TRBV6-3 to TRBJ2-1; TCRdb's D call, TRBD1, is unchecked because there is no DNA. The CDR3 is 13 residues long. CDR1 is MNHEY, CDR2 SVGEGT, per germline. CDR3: CAGRPSGTFEQFF.

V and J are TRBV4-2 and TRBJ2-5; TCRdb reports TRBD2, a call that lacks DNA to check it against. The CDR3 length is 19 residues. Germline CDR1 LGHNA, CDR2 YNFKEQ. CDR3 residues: CASSHFRREGLGGQETQYF.

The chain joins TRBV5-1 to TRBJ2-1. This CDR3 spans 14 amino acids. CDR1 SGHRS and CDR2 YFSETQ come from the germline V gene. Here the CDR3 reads CASSSGQGHAEQFF.

The chain's CDR3 is CASSLTSYSSPLHF. The chain employs TRBV7-3 and TRBJ1-6. Germline CDR1 SGHTA, CDR2 FQGTGA. The CDR3 loop spans 14 amino acids.

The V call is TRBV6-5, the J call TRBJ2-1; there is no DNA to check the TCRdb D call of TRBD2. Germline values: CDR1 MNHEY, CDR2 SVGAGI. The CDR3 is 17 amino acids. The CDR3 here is CASRRTSGRVSYNEQFF.

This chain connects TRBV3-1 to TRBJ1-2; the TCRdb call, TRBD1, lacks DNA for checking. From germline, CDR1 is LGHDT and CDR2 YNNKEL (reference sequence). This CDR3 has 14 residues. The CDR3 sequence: CASSPPGRLAGYTF.

The CDR3 loop is CASSQSGRADEQFF. This sequence joins TRBV5-6 and TRBJ2-1; the D call of TRBD2 rests on TCRdb alone, since no DNA is present to check it. The CDR3 has 14 residues. Germline V gene sequence: CDR1 SGHDT, CDR2 YYEEEE.

This chain's CDR3 is CASEQRLRVTEAFF. This chain links TRBV21-1 with TRBJ1-1. TRBV21-1 is deemed a pseudogene. The CDR3 is 14 amino acids.

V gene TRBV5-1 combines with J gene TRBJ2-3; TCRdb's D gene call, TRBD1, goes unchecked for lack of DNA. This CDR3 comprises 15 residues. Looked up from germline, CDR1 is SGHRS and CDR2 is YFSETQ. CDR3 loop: CASSLVGPYADTQYF.

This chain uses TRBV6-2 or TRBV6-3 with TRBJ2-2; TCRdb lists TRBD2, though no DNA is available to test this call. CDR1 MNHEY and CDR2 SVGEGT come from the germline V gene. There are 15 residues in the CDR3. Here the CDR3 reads CASSPLAGASGELFF.

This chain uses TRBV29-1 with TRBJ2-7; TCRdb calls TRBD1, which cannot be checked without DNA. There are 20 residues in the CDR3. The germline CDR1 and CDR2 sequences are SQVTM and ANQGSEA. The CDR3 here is CSVEDGKGQGRLATSMKQYF.

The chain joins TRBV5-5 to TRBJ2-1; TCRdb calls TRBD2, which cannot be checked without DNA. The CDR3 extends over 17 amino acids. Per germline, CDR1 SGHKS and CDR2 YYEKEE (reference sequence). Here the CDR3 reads CASSLESGGLGNNEQFF.

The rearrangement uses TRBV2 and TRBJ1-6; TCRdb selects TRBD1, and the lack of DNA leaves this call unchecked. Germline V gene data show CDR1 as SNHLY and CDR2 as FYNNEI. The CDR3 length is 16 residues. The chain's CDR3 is CASSDDATGSNSPLHF.

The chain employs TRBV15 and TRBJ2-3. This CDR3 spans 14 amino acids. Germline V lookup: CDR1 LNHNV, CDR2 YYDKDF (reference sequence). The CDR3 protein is CATSRDRRSDTQYF.

CDR3 loop: CASSVEIAGGPNTQYF. V usage is TRBV9 and J usage is TRBJ2-3; TCRdb proposes TRBD2, but this gene call is untestable without DNA. The CDR3 contains 16 residues. The germline gives CDR1 SGDLS, CDR2 YYNGEE.

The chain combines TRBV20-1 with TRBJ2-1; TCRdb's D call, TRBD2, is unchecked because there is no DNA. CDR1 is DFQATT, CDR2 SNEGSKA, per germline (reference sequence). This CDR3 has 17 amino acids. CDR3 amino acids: CSTRLAGAEGTINEQFF.

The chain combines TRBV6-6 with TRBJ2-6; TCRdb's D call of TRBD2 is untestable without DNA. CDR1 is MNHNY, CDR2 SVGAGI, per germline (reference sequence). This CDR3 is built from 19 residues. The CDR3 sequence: CASSYSPTSGRPGANVLTF.

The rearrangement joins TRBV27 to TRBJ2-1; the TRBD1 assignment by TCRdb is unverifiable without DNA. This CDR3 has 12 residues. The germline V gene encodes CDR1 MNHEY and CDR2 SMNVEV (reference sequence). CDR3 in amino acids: CASGATYNEQFF.

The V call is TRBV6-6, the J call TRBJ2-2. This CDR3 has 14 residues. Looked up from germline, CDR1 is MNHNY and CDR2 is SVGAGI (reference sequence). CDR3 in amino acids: CASSRVLGGGELFF.

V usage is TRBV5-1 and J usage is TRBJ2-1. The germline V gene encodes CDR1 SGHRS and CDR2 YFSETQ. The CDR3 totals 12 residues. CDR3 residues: CASSFSTGEQFF.

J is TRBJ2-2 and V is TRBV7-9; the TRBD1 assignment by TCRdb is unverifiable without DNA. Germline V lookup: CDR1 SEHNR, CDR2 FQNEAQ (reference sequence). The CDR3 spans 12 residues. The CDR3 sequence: CAIDRATGELFF. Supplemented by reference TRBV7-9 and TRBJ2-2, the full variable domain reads DTGVSQNPRHKITKRGQNVTFRCDPISEHNRLYWYRQTLGQGPEFLTYFQNEAQLEKSRLLSDRFSAERPKGSFSTLEIQRTEQGDSAMYLCAIDRATGELFFGEGSRLTVL.

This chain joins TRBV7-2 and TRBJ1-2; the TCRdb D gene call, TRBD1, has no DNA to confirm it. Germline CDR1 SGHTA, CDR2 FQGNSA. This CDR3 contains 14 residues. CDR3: CASSSRGRSYGYTF.

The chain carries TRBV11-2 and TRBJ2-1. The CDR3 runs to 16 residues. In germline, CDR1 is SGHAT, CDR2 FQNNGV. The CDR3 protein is CASSGLGGATYNEQFF.

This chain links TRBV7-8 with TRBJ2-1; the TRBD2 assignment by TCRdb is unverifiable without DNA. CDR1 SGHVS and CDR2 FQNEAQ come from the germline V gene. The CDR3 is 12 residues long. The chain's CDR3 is CASRRADNEQFF.

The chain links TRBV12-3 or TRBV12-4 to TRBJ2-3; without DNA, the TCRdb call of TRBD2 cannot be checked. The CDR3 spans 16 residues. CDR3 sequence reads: CASSYRRLAEKHTQYF.

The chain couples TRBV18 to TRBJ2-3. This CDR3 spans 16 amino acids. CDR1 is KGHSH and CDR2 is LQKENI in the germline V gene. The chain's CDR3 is CASSPKVWGSTDTQYF.